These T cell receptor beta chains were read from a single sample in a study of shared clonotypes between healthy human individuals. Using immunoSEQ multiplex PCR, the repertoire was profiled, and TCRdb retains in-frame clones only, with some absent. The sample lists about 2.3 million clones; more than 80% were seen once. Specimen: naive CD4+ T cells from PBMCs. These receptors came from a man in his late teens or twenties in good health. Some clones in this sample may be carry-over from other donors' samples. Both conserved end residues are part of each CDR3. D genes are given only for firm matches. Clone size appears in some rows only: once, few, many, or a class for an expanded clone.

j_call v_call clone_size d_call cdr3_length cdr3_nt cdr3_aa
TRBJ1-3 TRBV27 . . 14 TGTGCCAGCAGCCCACTAACCTCTGGAAACACCATATATTTT CASSPLTSGNTIYF
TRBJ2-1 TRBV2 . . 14 TGTGCCAGCAGGCCGGGACTGGTATACAATGAGCAGTTCTTC CASRPGLVYNEQFF
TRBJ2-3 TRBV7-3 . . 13 TGTGCCAGCAGCGTAGGACCCGTAGATACGCAGTATTTT CASSVGPVDTQYF
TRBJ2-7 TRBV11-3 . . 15 TGTGCCAGCAGCCCCCAATCGGCTCCTATGGTCGAGCAGTACTTC CASSPQSAPMVEQYF
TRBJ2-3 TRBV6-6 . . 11 TGTGCCAGCTCCCCGGGAGATACGCAGTATTTT CASSPGDTQYF
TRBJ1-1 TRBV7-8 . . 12 TGTGCCAGCAGCCGGGGGAACACTGAAGCTTTCTTT CASSRGNTEAFF
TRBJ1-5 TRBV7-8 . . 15 TGTGCCAGCAGCCCCGACCCCCCCGGCAATCAGCCCCAGCATTTT CASSPDPPGNQPQHF
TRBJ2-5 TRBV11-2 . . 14 TGTGCCAGCAGCTTGATTTTACTCCAAGAGACCCAGTACTTC CASSLILLQETQYF
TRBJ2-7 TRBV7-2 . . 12 TGTGCCAGCAGCTGGCAGCGATACGAGCAGTACTTC CASSWQRYEQYF
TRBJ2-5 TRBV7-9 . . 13 TGTGCCAGCAGTTTGTCAGGGGAAGAGACCCAGTACTTC CASSLSGEETQYF
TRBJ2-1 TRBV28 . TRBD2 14 TGTGCCAGCAGGGCGGGAGGTATGTCATATGAGCAGTTCTTC CASRAGGMSYEQFF
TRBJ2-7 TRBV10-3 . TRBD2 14 TGTGCCATCTCTAGCGGAGGTTCCTCCTACGAGCAGTACTTC CAISSGGSSYEQYF
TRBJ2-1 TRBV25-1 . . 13 TGTGCCAGCAGGGGGGCGGGTTACAATGAGCAGTTCTTC CASRGAGYNEQFF
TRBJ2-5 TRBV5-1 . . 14 TGCGCCAGCAGCTTCCAAGGCTACCAAGAGACCCAGTACTTC CASSFQGYQETQYF
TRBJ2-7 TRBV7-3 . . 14 TGTGCCAGCAGCCCCGGGACAACTGGAGGAGAGCAGTACTTC CASSPGTTGGEQYF
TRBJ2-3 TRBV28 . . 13 TGTGCCAGCAGGGCGCTAGCCCCAGATACGCAGTATTTT CASRALAPDTQYF
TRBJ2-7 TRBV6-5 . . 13 TGTGCCAGCACACGACCGGGTAGCTACGAGCAGTACTTC CASTRPGSYEQYF
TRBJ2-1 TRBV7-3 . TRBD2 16 TGTGCCAGCAGCGCTCTGGGACTAGCGGGAGTAGGTGAGCAGTTCTTC CASSALGLAGVGEQFF
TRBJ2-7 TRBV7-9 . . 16 TGTGCCAGCAGCTCTAAGAGTCGACTACCTACCTACGAGCAGTACTTC CASSSKSRLPTYEQYF
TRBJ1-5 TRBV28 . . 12 TGTGCCAGCAGTTCAGAGGATCAGCCCCAGCATTTT CASSSEDQPQHF
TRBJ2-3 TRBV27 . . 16 TGTGCCAGCAGTTTACTTAAAGCCAGGTCCACAGATACGCAGTATTTT CASSLLKARSTDTQYF
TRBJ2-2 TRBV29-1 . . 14 TGCAGCGTCGGGACGGGAGCCAACACCGGGGAGCTGTTTTTT CSVGTGANTGELFF
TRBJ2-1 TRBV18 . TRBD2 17 TGTGCCAGCTCACCATCTCCAGCGGGAGTCACCTACAATGAGCAGTTCTTC CASSPSPAGVTYNEQFF
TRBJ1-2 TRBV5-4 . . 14 TGTGCCAGCAGCTTTGACAGCTCTAACTATGGCTACACCTTC CASSFDSSNYGYTF
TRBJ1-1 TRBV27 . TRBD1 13 TGTGCCAGCAGTCCCCAACAGGGGTCCGAAGCTTTCTTT CASSPQQGSEAFF
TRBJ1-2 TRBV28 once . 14 TGTGCCAGCAGTTCCCCTGAAACTAACTATGGCTACACCTTC CASSSPETNYGYTF
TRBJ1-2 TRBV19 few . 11 TGTGCCAGTAGTAGCTACTATGGCTACACCTTC CASSSYYGYTF
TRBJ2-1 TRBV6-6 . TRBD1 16 TGTGCCAGCACTCCCAATAAGGGACAGACCTACAATGAGCAGTTCTTC CASTPNKGQTYNEQFF
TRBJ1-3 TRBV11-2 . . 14 TGTGCCAGCAGCTTAGAGGGGAACGGAAACACCATATATTTT CASSLEGNGNTIYF
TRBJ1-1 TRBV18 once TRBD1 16 TGTGCCAGCTCACCTTTGACAGGGGCTTCTAACACTGAAGCTTTCTTT CASSPLTGASNTEAFF
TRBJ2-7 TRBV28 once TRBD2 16 TGTGCCAGCAGCCCCTCTTCTAGCGGGTACTCCTACGAGCAGTACTTC CASSPSSSGYSYEQYF
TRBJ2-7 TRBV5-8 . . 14 TGTGCTAGCAGCCCGTACGGGGGCTCCTACGAGCAGTACTTC CASSPYGGSYEQYF
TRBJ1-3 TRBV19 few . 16 TGTGCCAGTAGTATCTCGGACAGAGGGTCTGGAAACACCATATATTTT CASSISDRGSGNTIYF
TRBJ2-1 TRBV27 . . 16 TGTGCCAGCAGTAAGTTGGCAGGGAGCTCCTACAATGAGCAGTTCTTC CASSKLAGSSYNEQFF
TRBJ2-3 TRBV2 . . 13 TGTGCCAGCGGTCCAGGGGTGCAAGATACGCAGTATTTT CASGPGVQDTQYF
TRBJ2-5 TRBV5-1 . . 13 TGCGCCAGCAGCTTGGCTCAGTTGGAGACCCAGTACTTC CASSLAQLETQYF
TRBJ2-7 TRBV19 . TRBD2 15 TGTGCCAGTAGCTCGACCGGGACTACTTCCTACGAGCAGTACTTC CASSSTGTTSYEQYF
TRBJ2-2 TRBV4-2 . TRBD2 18 TGTGCCAGCAGCCAAGATATGGGACTAGCGGGAGTAATCGGGGAGCTGTTTTTT CASSQDMGLAGVIGELFF
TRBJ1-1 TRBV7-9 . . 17 TGTGCCAGCAGCTTAAGTCAGGAGATGTCCGGCACCACTGAAGCTTTCTTT CASSLSQEMSGTTEAFF
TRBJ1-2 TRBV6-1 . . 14 TGTGCCAGCAGTGAAGCTGGCAGGTCCTATGGCTACACCTTC CASSEAGRSYGYTF
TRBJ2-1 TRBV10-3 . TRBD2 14 TGTGCCATCAGTGAATCCAGCGGGAACAATGAGCAGTTCTTC CAISESSGNNEQFF
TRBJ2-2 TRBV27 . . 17 TGTGCCAGCAGTTTACGACAGCTAGGGTCGAACACCGGGGAGCTGTTTTTT CASSLRQLGSNTGELFF
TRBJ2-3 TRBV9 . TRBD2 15 TGTGCCAGCAGCTGGACTAGCGGGGCGACAGATACGCAGTATTTT CASSWTSGATDTQYF
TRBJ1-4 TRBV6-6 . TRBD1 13 TGTGCCAGCAGTTACGGGACAGGGGAAAAACTGTTTTTT CASSYGTGEKLFF
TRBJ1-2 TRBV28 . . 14 TGTGCCAGCACCAGGCGTCCAGGGTCCTATGGCTACACCTTC CASTRRPGSYGYTF
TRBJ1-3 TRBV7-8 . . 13 TGTGCCAGCAGCTTAGAATCTGGAAACACCATATATTTT CASSLESGNTIYF
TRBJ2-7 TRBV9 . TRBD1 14 TGTGCCAGCAGCCGTGGACAGGGCTCCTACGAGCAGTACTTC CASSRGQGSYEQYF
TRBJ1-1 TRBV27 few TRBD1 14 TGTGCCAGCACCCGAGACAGGGCCGGTACTGAAGCTTTCTTT CASTRDRAGTEAFF
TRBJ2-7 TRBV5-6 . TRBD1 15 TGTGCCAGCAGCCCGGGACAGGAGAGCTCCTACGAGCAGTACTTC CASSPGQESSYEQYF
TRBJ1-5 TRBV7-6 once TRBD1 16 TGTGCCAGCAGCTTACAGCCGGGACAGGGGGCGAGGCCCCAGCATTTT CASSLQPGQGARPQHF
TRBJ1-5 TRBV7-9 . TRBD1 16 TGTGCCAGCAGCCCGGACAGGGGCGTTATCAATCAGCCCCAGCATTTT CASSPDRGVINQPQHF
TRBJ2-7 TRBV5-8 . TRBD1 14 TGTGCCAGCAGGACCGGGACAGTCTCCTACGAGCAGTACTTC CASRTGTVSYEQYF
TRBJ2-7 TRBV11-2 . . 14 TGTGCCAGCAGCTCCCCATGGGGGCTCTACGAGCAGTACTTC CASSSPWGLYEQYF
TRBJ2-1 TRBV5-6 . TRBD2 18 TGTGCCAGCAGCTCGCCGATCTCGGGAGCGGGAGGGCATCATGAGCAGTTCTTC CASSSPISGAGGHHEQFF
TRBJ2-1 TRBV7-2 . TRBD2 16 TGTGCCAGCAGCTCCCGGGGCGGGAGCTCCTACAATGAGCAGTTCTTC CASSSRGGSSYNEQFF
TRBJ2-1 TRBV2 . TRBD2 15 TGTGCCAGCAGCGTCGGGACTAGTGCTTACAATGAGCAGTTCTTC CASSVGTSAYNEQFF
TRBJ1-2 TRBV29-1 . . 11 TGCAGCGTCGTGGGAGGTTATGGCTACACCTTC CSVVGGYGYTF
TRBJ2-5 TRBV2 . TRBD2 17 TGTGCCAGCAGTTGGGGACCGAGCTGGACTAGCGAGGAGACCCAGTACTTC CASSWGPSWTSEETQYF
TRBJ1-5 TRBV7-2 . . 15 TGTGCCAGCAGCATCCTACAGGGACCCAATCAGCCCCAGCATTTT CASSILQGPNQPQHF
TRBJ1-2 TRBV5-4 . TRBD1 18 TGTGCCAGCAGCCCCTATGTAGACAGGGGAGGACGGAGGGGTGGCTACACCTTC CASSPYVDRGGRRGGYTF